These 29 T cell receptor beta chains were all obtained from the same sample, sequenced in a study of blood T cell repertoires in COVID-19. Libraries were prepared by immunoSEQ multiplex PCR; TCRdb keeps only in-frame clonotypes and omits some of them. The sample lists more than 80,000 clones, 75% to 90% occurring once. The sample taken for sequencing was peripheral blood. The receptors come from a human donor with active COVID-19. The donor label of this sample is uncertain.

The chain is built from TRBV4-3 and TRBJ2-3, with 10 bases that match TRBD2. CDR1 and CDR2 from the germline V gene are LGHNA and YSLEER. The CDR3 sequence is 16 residues long. Trimming removed 1 base from V and 5 bases from J; junction bases left unmatched: 6. The CDR3 DNA reads as TGCGCCAGCAGCCAAGGGCTAGCGGGGGTGGTAGATACGCAGTATTTT. As protein: CASSQGLAGVVDTQYF.

This chain joins TRBV19 and TRBJ2-3; 7 nucleotides match TRBD2. This CDR3 comprises 18 residues. The trim removed 3 bases at V and 2 bases at J, leaving 14 bases unmatched. Germline V gives CDR1 LNHDA, CDR2 SQIVND (reference sequence). This CDR3 reads CASSILHGASGNTDTQYF. Here the CDR3 DNA reads TGTGCCAGTAGTATCCTTCATGGGGCTAGCGGCAACACAGATACGCAGTATTTT.

The chain uses TRBV5-1 and TRBJ2-5; D might be TRBD2 (5 bases). CDR1 is SGHRS, CDR2 YFSETQ, per germline. The V end was cut by 0 bases, the J end by 4 bases, with 13 bases between. The CDR3 extends over 15 amino acids. The CDR3 nucleotides read TGCGCCAGCAGCTTGGGGTTTCTGGGGAGAGAGACCCAGTACTTC. This encodes CASSLGFLGRETQYF.

The gene calls are TRBV25-1 and TRBJ1-5, with D possibly matching TRBD1 (5 bases). Germline V CDR1 and CDR2: MGHDK, SYGVNS. The CDR3 runs to 11 residues. Trimming shortened V by 6 bases and J by 10 bases, and 10 bases separated the two germline ends. In nucleotides, the CDR3 is TGTGCCAGCAGGGACATCGGACCCCAGCATTTT. Protein product: CASRDIGPQHF. The variable domain in full, with the rest retrieved from reference TRBV25-1 and TRBJ1-5, is EADIYQTPRYLVIGTGKKITLECSQTMGHDKMYWYQQDPGMELHLIHYSYGVNSTEKGDLSSESTVSRIRTEHFPLTLESARPSHTSQYLCASRDIGPQHFGDGTRLSIL.

The DNA for the CDR3 is TGTGCCAGTAGTCCAGTGGGGGGTCTCCTCTACGAGCAGTACTTC. Amino acids: CASSPVGGLLYEQYF. This rearrangement joins TRBV19 to TRBJ2-7, with a weak D call TRBD2 (6 bases). The CDR3 consists of 15 residues. The germline gives CDR1 LNHDA, CDR2 SQIVND (reference sequence). V was trimmed by 5 bases and J by 3 bases, leaving 17 bases between them.

This sequence joins TRBV3-1 (or the pseudogene TRBV3-2) and TRBJ2-5; 8 positions match TRBD2. CDR1 is LGHDT, CDR2 YNNKEL, per germline (reference sequence). V was clipped by 1 base and J by 7 bases; unmatched bases: 8. The CDR3 has 15 amino acids. The CDR3 DNA sequence: TGTGCCAGCAGCCAAGTGAGCGGGGGTCCAGGGACCCAGTACTTC. Translated: CASSQVSGGPGTQYF.

The V and J genes are TRBV7-2 and TRBJ2-1; TRBD2 aligns across 12 bases. The trim removed 4 bases at V and 2 bases at J, leaving 0 bases unmatched. This CDR3 is built from 15 residues. Germline V gene lookup returns CDR1 SGHTA and CDR2 FQGNSA. The CDR3 here is CASSSSGGAYNEQFF. The CDR3 DNA reads TGTGCCAGCAGCTCTAGCGGGGGGGCCTACAATGAGCAGTTCTTC. Complete variable domain (other parts from reference TRBV7-2 and TRBJ2-1): GAGVSQSPSNKVTEKGKDVELRCDPISGHTALYWYRQSLGQGLEFLIYFQGNSAPDKSGLPSDRFSAERTGGSVSTLTIQRTQQEDSAVYLCASSSSGGAYNEQFFGPGTRLTVL.

This clone has a single count. V is TRBV6-6 and J is TRBJ2-7, with unresolved D. The CDR3 spans 15 residues. V was trimmed by 2 bases and J by 2 bases, leaving 13 bases between them. Germline CDR1 and CDR2: MNHNY and SVGAGI (reference sequence). CDR3 coding DNA: TGTGCCAGCAGTTACCGGCGCCGGGTAGCCTACGAGCAGTACTTC. This sequence encodes CASSYRRRVAYEQYF.

Written as DNA, the CDR3 is TGTGCCAGCAGCCCACGGACTACTTACAATGAGCAGTTCTTC. It is translated as CASSPRTTYNEQFF. The V gene is TRBV5-4, the J gene TRBJ2-1, with D tentatively TRBD2 (6 bases). Trimming took 4 bases from V and 4 from J, leaving 12 bases between them. CDR1 and CDR2 from the germline V gene are SGHNT and YYREEE (reference sequence). The CDR3 runs to 14 residues.

The chain has TRBV3-1 (or the pseudogene TRBV3-2) and TRBJ1-4, with D uncertain. Germline V gene data show CDR1 as LGHDT and CDR2 as YNNKEL (reference sequence). This CDR3 spans 15 amino acids. The V gene lost 5 bases and the J gene lost 5 bases, with 15 bases spanning the gap. CDR3 nucleotides: TGTGCCAGCAGCGCCCGGCTAGCCGGGAATGAAAAACTGTTTTTT. As protein: CASSARLAGNEKLFF.

The V and J genes are TRBV20-1 and TRBJ1-6, with 7 bases matching TRBD1. From germline, CDR1 is DFQATT and CDR2 SNEGSKA (reference sequence). The CDR3 spans 13 residues. J was trimmed by 14 bases and V by 3 bases; bases with no gene match: 10. As DNA, the CDR3 is TGCAGTGCTAGTAGGCAGGGGGGCCTTGCCCTCCACTTT. The encoded protein is CSASRQGGLALHF.

The chain joins TRBV7-9 to TRBJ2-3; 8 bases are a match to TRBD2. Unmatched junction bases numbered 11, after V lost 0 bases and J lost 3 bases. CDR1 and CDR2 from the germline V gene are SEHNR and FQNEAQ (reference sequence). CDR3 length: 18 residues. CDR3 coding DNA: TGTGCCAGCAGCTTAGCGAAGCCGGCGGGGGGACTTACAGATACGCAGTATTTT. The encoded protein is CASSLAKPAGGLTDTQYF.

The V gene is TRBV19, the J gene TRBJ2-1; possible D gene TRBD2, 6 bases. CDR1 is LNHDA, CDR2 SQIVND, per germline (reference sequence). The CDR3 loop spans 13 amino acids. Trimming cost V 7 bases and J 12 bases, with 19 bases left between them. The CDR3 bases are TGTGCCAGTATGAGGAGGGTGAATGAAGGGCAGTTCTTC. As protein: CASMRRVNEGQFF.

This clone occurred a few times. The CDR3 is CASSQASYEQYF. CDR3 DNA sequence: TGTGCCAGCAGCCAAGCGAGTTACGAGCAGTACTTC. This chain joins TRBV4-2 and TRBJ2-7, with D uncertain. Germline CDR1 and CDR2: LGHNA and YNFKEQ. The CDR3 has 12 residues. The V and J ends lost 1 base and 4 bases respectively, with 5 bases between them.

The rearrangement joins TRBV7-2 to TRBJ1-3; unclear D gene. This CDR3 is 18 amino acids long. Trimming stripped 1 base from V and 0 bases from J, with 16 bases between. The germline CDR1 and CDR2 sequences are SGHTA and FQGNSA. CDR3: CASSLGVSPGPSGNTIYF. CDR3 bases: TGTGCCAGCAGCTTAGGGGTCTCTCCAGGTCCCTCTGGAAACACCATATATTTT.

This chain connects TRBV6-6 to TRBJ2-6; weak D call: TRBD1 (5 bases). CDR3 length: 16 residues. CDR1 is MNHNY, CDR2 SVGAGI, per germline (reference sequence). The V gene lost 2 bases and the J gene lost 2 bases, with 10 bases spanning the gap. The CDR3 DNA follows: TGTGCCAGCAGTTACGTCGTCAGGGCTGGGGCCAACGTCCTGACTTTC. This codes for CASSYVVRAGANVLTF.

This rearrangement joins TRBV20-1 to TRBJ1-4; no definite D call. The germline CDR1 and CDR2 sequences are DFQATT and SNEGSKA (reference sequence). The CDR3 has 10 residues. V was trimmed by 3 bases and J by 7 bases, leaving 3 bases between them. The CDR3 coding sequence is TGCAGTGCTAGCCGTGAAAAACTGTTTTTT. This translates into CSASREKLFF.

The chain recombines TRBV29-1 with TRBJ2-7; weak D call: TRBD1 (6 bases). V lost 5 bases to trimming and J lost 2 bases, with 16 bases between them. This CDR3 has 14 amino acids. Germline-derived CDR1 and CDR2 are SQVTM and ANQGSEA. In nucleotides, the CDR3 is TGCAGCGTTATCTTCAACGGACAGACCTACGAGCAGTACTTC. Amino acids: CSVIFNGQTYEQYF.

The chain joins TRBV2 to TRBJ1-2; the D gene is possibly TRBD1 (5 bases). The CDR3 sequence is 14 residues long. V was shortened by 2 bases and J by 8 bases, with 15 bases between the two germline ends. Germline V lookup: CDR1 SNHLY, CDR2 FYNNEI. CDR3 sequence reads: CASSELVGRLGYTF. The CDR3 region has the DNA TGTGCCAGCAGTGAATTGGTGGGGCGTCTGGGCTACACCTTC. The complete variable domain, with remaining parts taken from reference TRBV2 and TRBJ1-2, reads EPEVTQTPSHQVTQMGQEVILRCVPISNHLYFYWYRQILGQKVEFLVSFYNNEISEKSEIFDDQFSVERPDGSNFTLKIRSTKLEDSAMYFCASSELVGRLGYTFGSGTRLTVV.

The chain links TRBV2 to TRBJ1-4; TRBD1 might be the D (5 bases). The V end was cut by 10 bases, the J end by 7 bases, with 22 bases between. The germline V gene has CDR1 SNHLY and CDR2 FYNNEI. The CDR3 spans 15 residues. CDR3 nucleotide sequence: TGTGCCACCAACCCCCCAGGCAGGGTGGGTGAAAAACTGTTTTTT. Its translation is CATNPPGRVGEKLFF.

The rearrangement joins TRBV5-6 to TRBJ2-5, with a tentative D call TRBD2 (5 bases). V was shortened by 0 bases and J by 10 bases, with 7 bases between the two germline ends. The CDR3 length is 11 residues. Per germline, CDR1 SGHDT and CDR2 YYEEEE. CDR3 nucleotides: TGTGCCAGCAGCTTGGATGGGAGCCAGTACTTC. Encoded protein: CASSLDGSQYF.

This chain joins TRBV9 and TRBJ2-5, with 9 bases fitting TRBD1. Germline V gene lookup returns CDR1 SGDLS and CDR2 YYNGEE. V was clipped by 0 bases and J by 5 bases; unmatched bases: 5. The CDR3 is 15 amino acids. Written as DNA, the CDR3 is TGTGCCAGCAGCGTAGGTTACAGGGGGCGGGAGACCCAGTACTTC. This translates into CASSVGYRGRETQYF.

This chain links TRBV2 with TRBJ1-4; 7 bases agree with TRBD1. CDR3 length equals 14 residues. The V gene end was trimmed by 6 bases and the J gene end by 5 bases; junction bases not matched to a gene: 6. Germline CDR1 and CDR2: SNHLY and FYNNEI. The CDR3 sequence is CASRAGQRNEKLFF. CDR3 nucleotides: TGTGCCAGCAGGGCGGGACAGAGAAATGAAAAACTGTTTTTT.

The gene calls are TRBV5-1 and TRBJ2-1, with 7 bases lining up with TRBD1. With 3 bases clipped from V and 6 bases from J, the junction kept 15 bases outside the gene matches. CDR3 length: 17 amino acids. Germline CDR1 reads SGHRS; CDR2 reads YFSETQ. The CDR3 loop reads CASSSPPDRERTNEQFF. CDR3 bases: TGCGCCAGCAGCTCGCCCCCTGACAGGGAAAGGACCAATGAGCAGTTCTTC. The whole variable domain, filled in from reference TRBV5-1 and TRBJ2-1, reads KAGVTQTPRYLIKTRGQQVTLSCSPISGHRSVSWYQQTPGQGLQFLFEYFSETQRNKGNFPGRFSGRQFSNSRSEMNVSTLELGDSALYLCASSSPPDRERTNEQFFGPGTRLTVL.

V and J are TRBV18 and TRBJ1-1; D is uncertain. This CDR3 is 16 amino acids long. The germline V and J ends were trimmed by 0 bases and 0 bases, with 11 bases remaining between them. Germline loops: CDR1 KGHSH, CDR2 LQKENI. CDR3 residues: CASSPPTEVMNTEAFF. The DNA of the CDR3 is TGTGCCAGCTCACCACCGACGGAGGTGATGAACACTGAAGCTTTCTTT.

The chain has TRBV4-1 and TRBJ1-2, with 7 nucleotides matching TRBD1. Germline CDR1 MGHRA, CDR2 YSYEKL. Germline trimming cut 1 base from V and 4 bases from J; bases unmatched to any gene: 6. CDR3 length: 15 amino acids. The CDR3 DNA is TGCGCCAGCAGCCAAGGTAGGGGGCAGGTCTATGGCTACACCTTC. This sequence encodes CASSQGRGQVYGYTF.

The chain recombines TRBV7-2 with TRBJ1-6; D is possibly TRBD1 (5 bases). This CDR3 is built from 14 residues. Germline assignment: CDR1 SGHTA and CDR2 FQGNSA. The V gene lost 5 bases and the J gene lost 5 bases, with 10 bases spanning the gap. DNA for the CDR3: TGTGCCAGCAGCCCAGGGTCGAATAATTCACCCCTCCACTTT. Translated: CASSPGSNNSPLHF.

This chain joins TRBV9 and TRBJ1-2; 11 bases are a match to TRBD1. The germline V gene encodes CDR1 SGDLS and CDR2 YYNGEE. J lost 7 bases, V lost 3 bases, and 8 bases had no gene match. The CDR3 length is 15 residues. The CDR3 sequence: CASSAAPGQGGGYTF. The CDR3 DNA follows: TGTGCCAGCAGCGCAGCACCGGGACAGGGGGGTGGCTACACCTTC.

The chain uses TRBV6-1 and TRBJ2-3; D perhaps matches TRBD1 (6 bases). Germline CDR1 and CDR2: MNHNS and SASEGT. Between the trimmed V and J ends, which lost 2 bases and 6 bases, there was a span of 15 bases. There are 15 residues in the CDR3. For the CDR3, the DNA is TGTGCCAGCAGTGAAAGTCGGCCAGGGGTTGATACGCAGTATTTT. It encodes CASSESRPGVDTQYF.